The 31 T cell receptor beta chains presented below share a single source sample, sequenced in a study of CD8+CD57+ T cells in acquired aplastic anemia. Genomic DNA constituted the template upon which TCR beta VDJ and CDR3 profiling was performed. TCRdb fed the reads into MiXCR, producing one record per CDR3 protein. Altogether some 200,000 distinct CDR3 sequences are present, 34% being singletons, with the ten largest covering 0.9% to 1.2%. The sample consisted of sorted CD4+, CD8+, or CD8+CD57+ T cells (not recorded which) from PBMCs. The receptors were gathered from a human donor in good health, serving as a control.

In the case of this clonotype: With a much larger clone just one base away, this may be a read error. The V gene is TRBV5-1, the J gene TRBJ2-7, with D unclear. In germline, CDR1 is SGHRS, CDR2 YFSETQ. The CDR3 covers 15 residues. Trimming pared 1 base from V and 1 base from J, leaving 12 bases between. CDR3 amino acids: CASSLHQVPSYEQYF. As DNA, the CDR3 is TGCGCCAGCAGCTTGCATCAGGTACCTTCCTACGAGCAGTACTTC.

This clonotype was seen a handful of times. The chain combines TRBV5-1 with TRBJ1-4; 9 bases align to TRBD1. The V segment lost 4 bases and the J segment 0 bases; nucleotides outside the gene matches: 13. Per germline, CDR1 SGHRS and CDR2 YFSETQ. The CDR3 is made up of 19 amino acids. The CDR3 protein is CASSPRTGDFRTTNEKLFF. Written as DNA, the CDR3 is TGCGCCAGCAGCCCCCGGACAGGGGATTTCAGGACAACTAATGAAAAACTGTTTTTT.

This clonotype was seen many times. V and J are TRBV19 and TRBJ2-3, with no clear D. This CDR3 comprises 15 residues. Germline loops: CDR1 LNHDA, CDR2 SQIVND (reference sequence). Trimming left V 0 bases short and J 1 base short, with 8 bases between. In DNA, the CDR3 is TGTGCCAGTAGTATAGATTTAAGAGGCACAGATACGCAGTATTTT. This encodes CASSIDLRGTDTQYF.

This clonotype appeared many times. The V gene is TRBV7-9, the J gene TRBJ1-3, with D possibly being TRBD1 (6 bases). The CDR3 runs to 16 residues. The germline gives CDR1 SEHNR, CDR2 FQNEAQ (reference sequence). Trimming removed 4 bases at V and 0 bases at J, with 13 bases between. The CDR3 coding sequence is TGTGCCAGCAGCTCCACAGGGTCGGACTCTGGAAACACCATATATTTT. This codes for CASSSTGSDSGNTIYF.

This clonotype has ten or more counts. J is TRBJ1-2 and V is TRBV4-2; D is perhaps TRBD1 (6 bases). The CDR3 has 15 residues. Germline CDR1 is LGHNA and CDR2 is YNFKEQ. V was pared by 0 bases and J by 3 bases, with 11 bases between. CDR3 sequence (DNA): TGTGCCAGCAGCCAAGAGGCCCGACAGGACTATGGCTACACCTTC. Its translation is CASSQEARQDYGYTF.

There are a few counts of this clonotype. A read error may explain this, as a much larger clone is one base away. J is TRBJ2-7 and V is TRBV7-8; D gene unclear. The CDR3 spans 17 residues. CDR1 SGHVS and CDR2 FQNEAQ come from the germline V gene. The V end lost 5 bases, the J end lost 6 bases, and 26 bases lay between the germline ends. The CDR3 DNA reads TGTGCCAGCAGCATTTATTTCCCCCTCCGGGCAGACTTCGAGCAGTACTTC. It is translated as CASSIYFPLRADFEQYF.

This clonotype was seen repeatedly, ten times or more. The CDR3 here is CSAMINLGTQYF. In DNA form, the CDR3 reads TGCAGTGCTATGATCAATCTAGGCACGCAGTATTTT. The rearrangement links TRBV20-1 to TRBJ2-3; D uncertain. Trimming left V 4 bases short and J 9 bases short, with 14 bases between. This CDR3 contains 12 residues. The V gene's germline CDR1 is DFQATT and CDR2 SNEGSKA (reference sequence).

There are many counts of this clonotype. As DNA, the CDR3 is TGCAGTGCTAGAGATGACAGGGGGCGAACTGAAGCTTTCTTT. Its translation is CSARDDRGRTEAFF. The chain combines TRBV20-1 with TRBJ1-1; 10 bases align to TRBD1. CDR3 length: 14 residues. Germline trimming cut 0 bases from V and 5 bases from J; bases unmatched to any gene: 3. CDR1 and CDR2 from the germline V gene are DFQATT and SNEGSKA (reference sequence).

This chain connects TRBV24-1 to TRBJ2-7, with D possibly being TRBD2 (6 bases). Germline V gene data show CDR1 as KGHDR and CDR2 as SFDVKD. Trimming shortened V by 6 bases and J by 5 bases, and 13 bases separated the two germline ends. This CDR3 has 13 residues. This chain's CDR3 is CATSNGGGDEQYF. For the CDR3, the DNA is TGTGCCACCAGTAACGGCGGAGGGGACGAGCAGTACTTC.

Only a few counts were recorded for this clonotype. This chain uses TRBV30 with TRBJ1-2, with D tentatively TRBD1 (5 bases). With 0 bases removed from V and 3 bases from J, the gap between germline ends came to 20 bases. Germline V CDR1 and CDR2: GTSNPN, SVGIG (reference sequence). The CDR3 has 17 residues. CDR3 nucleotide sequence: TGTGCCTGGAGTGTAACATTCCTCCGCAGGGACGACTATGGCTACACCTTC. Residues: CAWSVTFLRRDDYGYTF.

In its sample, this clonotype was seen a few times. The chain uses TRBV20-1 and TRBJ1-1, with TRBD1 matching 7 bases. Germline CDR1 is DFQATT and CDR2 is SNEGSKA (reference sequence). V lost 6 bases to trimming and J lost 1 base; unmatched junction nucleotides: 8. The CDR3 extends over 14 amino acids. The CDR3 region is CSAGDSGGNTEAFF. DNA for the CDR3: TGCAGTGCGGGGGACTCAGGGGGGAACACTGAAGCTTTCTTT.

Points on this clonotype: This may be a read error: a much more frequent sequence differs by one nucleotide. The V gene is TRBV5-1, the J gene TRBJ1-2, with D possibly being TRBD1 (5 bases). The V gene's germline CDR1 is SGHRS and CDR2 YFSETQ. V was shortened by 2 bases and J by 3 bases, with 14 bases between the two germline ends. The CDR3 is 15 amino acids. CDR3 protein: CASSLPGRGDYGYTF. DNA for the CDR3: TGCGCCAGCAGCTTACCGGGGAGGGGCGACTATGGCTACACCTTC.

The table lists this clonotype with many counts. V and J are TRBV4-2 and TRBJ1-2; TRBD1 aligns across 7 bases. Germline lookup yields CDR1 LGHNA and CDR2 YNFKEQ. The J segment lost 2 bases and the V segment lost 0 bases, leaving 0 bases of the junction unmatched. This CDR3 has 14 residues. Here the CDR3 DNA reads TGTGCCAGCAGCCAAGAGACAGGGAACTATGGCTACACCTTC. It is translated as CASSQETGNYGYTF.

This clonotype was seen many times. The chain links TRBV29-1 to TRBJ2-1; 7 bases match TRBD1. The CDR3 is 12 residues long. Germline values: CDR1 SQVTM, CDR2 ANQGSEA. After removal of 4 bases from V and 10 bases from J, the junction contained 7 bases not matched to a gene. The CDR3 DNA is TGCAGCGTTGGACAGGGCAAAAGGGAGCAGTTCTTC. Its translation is CSVGQGKREQFF.

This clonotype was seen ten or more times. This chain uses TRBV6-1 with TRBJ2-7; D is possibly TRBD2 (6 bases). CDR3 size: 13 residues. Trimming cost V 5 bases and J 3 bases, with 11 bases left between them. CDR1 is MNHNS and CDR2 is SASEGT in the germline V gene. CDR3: CASSNGAGYEQYF. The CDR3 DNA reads TGTGCCAGCAGTAACGGAGCGGGCTACGAGCAGTACTTC.

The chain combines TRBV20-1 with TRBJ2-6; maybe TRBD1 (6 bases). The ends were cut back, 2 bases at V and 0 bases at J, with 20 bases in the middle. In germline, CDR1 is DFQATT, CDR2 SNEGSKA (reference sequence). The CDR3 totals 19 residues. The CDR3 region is CSARPWGWGPSSGANVLTF. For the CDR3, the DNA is TGCAGTGCTAGACCGTGGGGATGGGGGCCCAGCTCTGGGGCCAACGTCCTGACTTTC.

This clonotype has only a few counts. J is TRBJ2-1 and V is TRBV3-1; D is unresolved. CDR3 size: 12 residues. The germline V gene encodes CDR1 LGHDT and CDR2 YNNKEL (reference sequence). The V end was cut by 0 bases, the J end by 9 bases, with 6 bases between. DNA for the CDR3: TGTGCCAGCAGCCAAGATCTTCGTGAGCAGTTCTTC. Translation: CASSQDLREQFF.

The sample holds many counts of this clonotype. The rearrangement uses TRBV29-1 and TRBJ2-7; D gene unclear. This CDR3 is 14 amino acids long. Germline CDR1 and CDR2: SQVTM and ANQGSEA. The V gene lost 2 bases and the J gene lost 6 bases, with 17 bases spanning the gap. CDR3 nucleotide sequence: TGCAGCGTTGAAACAGAAGGCCTAGTTCGCGAGCAGTACTTC. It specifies CSVETEGLVREQYF.

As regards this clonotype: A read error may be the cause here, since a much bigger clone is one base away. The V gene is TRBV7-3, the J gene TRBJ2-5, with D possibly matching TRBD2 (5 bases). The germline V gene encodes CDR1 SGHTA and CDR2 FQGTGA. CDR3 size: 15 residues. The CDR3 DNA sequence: TGTGCCAGCAGCTTAACGCTAGCAGGCCAAAAGACCCAGTACTTC. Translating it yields CASSLTLAGQKTQYF.

CDR3 DNA sequence: TGTGCCAGCCGACAAGCGGCGGGGGGTTCACGACCCGGGGAGCTGTTTTTT. As protein: CASRQAAGGSRPGELFF. This chain joins TRBV9 and TRBJ2-2, with 8 nucleotides matching TRBD2. V was pared by 7 bases and J by 6 bases, with 17 bases of the junction left unmatched. This CDR3 spans 17 amino acids. CDR1 and CDR2 (germline): SGDLS, YYNGEE. The full variable domain, rest sourced from reference TRBV9 and TRBJ2-2, is DSGVTQTPKHLITATGQRVTLRCSPRSGDLSVYWYQQSLDQGLQFLIQYYNGEERAKGNILERFSAQQFPDLHSELNLSSLELGDSALYFCASRQAAGGSRPGELFFGEGSRLTVL.

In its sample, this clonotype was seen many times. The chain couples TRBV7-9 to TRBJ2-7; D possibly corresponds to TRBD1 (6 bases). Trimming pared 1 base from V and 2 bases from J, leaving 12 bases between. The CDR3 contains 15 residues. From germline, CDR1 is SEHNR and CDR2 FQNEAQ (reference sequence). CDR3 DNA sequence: TGTGCCAGCAGCTTAGAATATGGGACAACCTACGAGCAGTACTTC. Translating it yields CASSLEYGTTYEQYF.

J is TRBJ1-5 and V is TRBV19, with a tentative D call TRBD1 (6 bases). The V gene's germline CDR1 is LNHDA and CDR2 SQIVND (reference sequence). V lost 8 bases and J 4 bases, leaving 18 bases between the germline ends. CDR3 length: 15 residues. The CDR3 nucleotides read TGTGCCAGTGCTAACGCCCCTACAGGGAATCAGCCCCAGCATTTT. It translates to CASANAPTGNQPQHF. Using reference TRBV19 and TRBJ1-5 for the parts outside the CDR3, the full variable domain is DGGITQSPKYLFRKEGQNVTLSCEQNLNHDAMYWYRQDPGQGLRLIYYSQIVNDFQKGDIAEGYSVSREKKESFPLTVTSAQKNPTAFYLCASANAPTGNQPQHFGDGTRLSIL.

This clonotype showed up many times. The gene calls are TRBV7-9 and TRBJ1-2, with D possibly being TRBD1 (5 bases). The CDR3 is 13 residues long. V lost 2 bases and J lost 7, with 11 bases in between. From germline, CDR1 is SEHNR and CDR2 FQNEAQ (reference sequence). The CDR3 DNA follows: TGTGCCAGCAGCTTAAACGTGGGGCCTGGCTACACCTTC. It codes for CASSLNVGPGYTF.

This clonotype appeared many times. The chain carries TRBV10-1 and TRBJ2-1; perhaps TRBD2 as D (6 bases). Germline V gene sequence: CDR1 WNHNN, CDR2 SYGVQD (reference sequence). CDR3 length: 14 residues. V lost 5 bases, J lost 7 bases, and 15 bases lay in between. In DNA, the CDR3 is TGCGCCAGCAGTAGAGGGACTCCTTATAATGAGCAGTTCTTC. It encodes CASSRGTPYNEQFF.

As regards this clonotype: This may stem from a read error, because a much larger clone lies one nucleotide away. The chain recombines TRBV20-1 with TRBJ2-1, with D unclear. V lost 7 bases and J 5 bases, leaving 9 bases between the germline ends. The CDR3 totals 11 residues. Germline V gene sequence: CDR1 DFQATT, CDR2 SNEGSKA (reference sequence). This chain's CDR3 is CSVGRHNEQFF. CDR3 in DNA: TGCAGTGTCGGAAGACACAATGAGCAGTTCTTC.

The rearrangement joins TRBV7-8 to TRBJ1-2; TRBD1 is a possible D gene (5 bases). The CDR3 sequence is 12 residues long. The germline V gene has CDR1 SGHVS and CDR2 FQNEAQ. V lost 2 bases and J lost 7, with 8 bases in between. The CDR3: CASSLMGVGYTF. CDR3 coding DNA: TGTGCCAGCAGCTTAATGGGGGTTGGCTACACCTTC. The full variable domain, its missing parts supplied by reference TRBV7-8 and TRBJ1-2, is GAGVSQSPRYKVAKRGQDVALRCDPISGHVSLFWYQQALGQGPEFLTYFQNEAQLDKSGLPSDRFFAERPEGSVSTLKIQRTQQEDSAVYLCASSLMGVGYTFGSGTRLTVV.

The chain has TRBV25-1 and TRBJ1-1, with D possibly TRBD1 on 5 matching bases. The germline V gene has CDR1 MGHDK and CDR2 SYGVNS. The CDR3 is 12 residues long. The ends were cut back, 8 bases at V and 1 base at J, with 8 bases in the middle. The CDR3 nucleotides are TGTGCCAGCGCAGGGAGGAACACTGAAGCTTTCTTT. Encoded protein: CASAGRNTEAFF.

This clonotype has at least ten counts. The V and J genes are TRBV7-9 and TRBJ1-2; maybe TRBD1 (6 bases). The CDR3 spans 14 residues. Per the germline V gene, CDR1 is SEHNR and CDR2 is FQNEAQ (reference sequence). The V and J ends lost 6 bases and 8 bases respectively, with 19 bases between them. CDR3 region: CASSPNLGAEGYTF. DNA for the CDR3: TGTGCCAGCAGTCCAAATCTGGGGGCGGAAGGCTACACCTTC.

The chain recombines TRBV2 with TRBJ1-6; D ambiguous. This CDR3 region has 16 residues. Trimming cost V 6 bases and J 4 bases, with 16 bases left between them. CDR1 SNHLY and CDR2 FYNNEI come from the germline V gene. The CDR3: CASRSNPQDYNSPLHF. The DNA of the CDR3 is TGTGCCAGCAGGTCGAACCCCCAGGATTATAATTCACCCCTCCACTTT.

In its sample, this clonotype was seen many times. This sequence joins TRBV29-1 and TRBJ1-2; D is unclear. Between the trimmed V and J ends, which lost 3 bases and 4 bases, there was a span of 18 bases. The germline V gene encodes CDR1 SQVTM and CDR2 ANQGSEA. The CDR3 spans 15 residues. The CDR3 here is CSVDSRQGAFYGYTF. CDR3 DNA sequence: TGCAGCGTTGATTCGAGACAAGGAGCCTTCTATGGCTACACCTTC.

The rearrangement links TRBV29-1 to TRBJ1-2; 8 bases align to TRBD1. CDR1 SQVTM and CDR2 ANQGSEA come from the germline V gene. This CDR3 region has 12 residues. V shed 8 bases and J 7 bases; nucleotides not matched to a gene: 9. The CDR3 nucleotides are TGCAGCCCCCCCGACAGGGGAGGTGGCTACACCTTC. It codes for CSPPDRGGGYTF.